These 14 T cell receptor beta chains originate from one sample sequenced in a study of T cell clonotyping in hematopoietic cell transplantation (dated by TCRdb to the early 2020s). Library construction relied on the immunoSEQ multiplex PCR assay. TCRdb retrieved this table from immuneACCESS and kept in-frame rearrangements only. Not all clones are present; in checked studies, unresolved V genes account for under half, and no reason is known for the remainder. The sample profile shows some 28,000 clones; roughly 85% of them were found once. Less than 2% of the sample comes from the top ten. This specimen's time point label, per the study, means: recipient sample about 28 days before transplant, after cytoreduction. Here the sequenced sample was peripheral blood mononuclear cells, taken before stem cell transplant. These receptors were taken from a man between 35 and 55 years old with acute myeloid leukemia. Some clones in this sample may be carry-over from other donors' samples.

The chain recombines TRBV25-1 with TRBJ1-2; D gene unclear. The germline V gene has CDR1 MGHDK and CDR2 SYGVNS. This CDR3 contains 15 residues. Trimming removed 2 bases from V and 8 bases from J, with 18 bases in between. CDR3 loop: CASSEGIGPREGYTF. The CDR3 DNA reads as TGTGCCAGCAGTGAAGGGATTGGGCCTAGGGAGGGCTACACCTTC.

The chain links TRBV6-1 to TRBJ1-2; no clear D. V lost 3 bases to trimming and J lost 4 bases, with 6 bases between them. CDR1 is MNHNS and CDR2 is SASEGT in the germline V gene. CDR3 size: 12 residues. CDR3 amino acids: CASSDRTYGYTF. Written as DNA, the CDR3 is TGTGCCAGCAGTGACCGGACCTATGGCTACACCTTC.

The chain couples TRBV28 to TRBJ1-5; D is unresolved. The CDR3 loop spans 16 amino acids. Germline-derived CDR1 and CDR2 are MDHEN and SYDVKM. Trimming shortened V by 2 bases and J by 0 bases, and 11 bases separated the two germline ends. CDR3 sequence: CASSLAEDYSNQPQHF. In nucleotides, the CDR3 is TGTGCCAGCAGTTTAGCAGAGGACTATAGCAATCAGCCCCAGCATTTT.

The J gene is TRBJ2-7, the V gene TRBV9, with 11 bases lining up with TRBD2. Germline V gene lookup returns CDR1 SGDLS and CDR2 YYNGEE. Trimming at V came to 3 bases and at J to 6 bases, leaving 8 bases not matched to a gene. The CDR3 sequence is 15 residues long. In DNA form, the CDR3 reads TGTGCCAGCAGCGGAGTAGCGGGAGGGCCGGCCGAGCAGTACTTC. Protein: CASSGVAGGPAEQYF.

The chain combines TRBV4-3 with TRBJ2-5; 9 nucleotides line up with TRBD2. V lost 0 bases and J lost 4; bases outside the gene matches: 6. The CDR3 length is 16 residues. Looked up from germline, CDR1 is LGHNA and CDR2 is YSLEER. CDR3 protein: CASSQELSGGSETQYF. In DNA form, the CDR3 reads TGCGCCAGCAGCCAAGAACTTAGCGGGGGATCAGAGACCCAGTACTTC.

The CDR3 spells CASSYRDRAGYTF. The CDR3 DNA follows: TGTGCCAGCAGTTATCGGGACAGGGCTGGCTACACCTTC. The V gene is TRBV6-5, the J gene TRBJ1-2; TRBD1 matches at 9 bases. CDR3 length: 13 residues. Germline V gene sequence: CDR1 MNHEY, CDR2 SVGAGI. J gave up 7 bases and V 3 bases, and 3 bases lay outside the gene matches.

The gene calls are TRBV5-4 and TRBJ1-3; D is undetermined. The CDR3 runs 17 residues. CDR1 and CDR2 from the germline V gene are SGHNT and YYREEE (reference sequence). Trimming cost V 0 bases and J 0 bases, with 13 bases left between them. This CDR3 reads CASSLGPTLSSGNTIYF. CDR3 DNA: TGTGCCAGCAGCTTGGGGCCCACCCTGAGCTCTGGAAACACCATATATTTT.

V usage is TRBV4-1 and J usage is TRBJ1-2; possibly TRBD1 for D (6 bases). V lost 6 bases and J lost 5, with 10 bases in between. The germline V gene encodes CDR1 MGHRA and CDR2 YSYEKL. This CDR3 contains 12 residues. In nucleotides, the CDR3 is TGCGCCAGCAGGGACAGATTTTATGGCTACACCTTC. It is translated as CASRDRFYGYTF.

The chain has TRBV19 and TRBJ2-4; 10 nucleotides match TRBD1. The ends lost 6 bases at V and 15 bases at J; junction bases unmatched: 14. The CDR3 runs to 14 residues. Per germline, CDR1 LNHDA and CDR2 SQIVND (reference sequence). CDR3 residues: CASRPGTGASPWYF. As DNA, the CDR3 is TGTGCCAGTAGACCGGGGACAGGGGCCTCACCTTGGTACTTC.

The CDR3 coding sequence is TGTGCCAGCAGCGTAGCCCCCACTGACAATGAGCAGTTCTTC. Its translation is CASSVAPTDNEQFF. The genes are TRBV9 and TRBJ2-1; D ambiguous. The germline V gene has CDR1 SGDLS and CDR2 YYNGEE. The V and J ends lost 0 bases and 5 bases respectively, with 9 bases between them. The CDR3 is 14 amino acids. The entire variable domain, with the rest obtained from reference TRBV9 and TRBJ2-1, is as follows: DSGVTQTPKHLITATGQRVTLRCSPRSGDLSVYWYQQSLDQGLQFLIQYYNGEERAKGNILERFSAQQFPDLHSELNLSSLELGDSALYFCASSVAPTDNEQFFGPGTRLTVL.

The rearrangement links TRBV2 to TRBJ2-7; D gene ambiguous. Germline CDR1 and CDR2: SNHLY and FYNNEI. Between the trimmed V and J ends, which lost 5 bases and 1 base, there was a span of 18 bases. The CDR3 contains 16 residues. CDR3: CASSSSGLPSSYEQYF. CDR3 nucleotides: TGTGCCAGCAGTAGTTCGGGTCTACCATCTTCCTACGAGCAGTACTTC. Full variable domain (outside the CDR3, taken from reference TRBV2 and TRBJ2-7): EPEVTQTPSHQVTQMGQEVILRCVPISNHLYFYWYRQILGQKVEFLVSFYNNEISEKSEIFDDQFSVERPDGSNFTLKIRSTKLEDSAMYFCASSSSGLPSSYEQYFGPGTRLTVT.

The rearrangement joins TRBV4-1 to TRBJ2-7; D perhaps matches TRBD2 (5 bases). The V gene's germline CDR1 is MGHRA and CDR2 YSYEKL. Between the trimmed V and J ends, which lost 1 base and 6 bases, there was a span of 22 bases. The CDR3 is made up of 17 amino acids. The CDR3 sequence: CASSQVDLGLAYREQYF. In DNA form, the CDR3 reads TGCGCCAGCAGCCAAGTCGATTTGGGCCTAGCATACCGCGAGCAGTACTTC.

The V and J genes are TRBV5-1 and TRBJ1-1; D remains unclear. Germline-derived CDR1 and CDR2 are SGHRS and YFSETQ. The CDR3 is made up of 16 amino acids. The V and J ends lost 0 bases and 0 bases respectively, with 12 bases between them. CDR3 coding DNA: TGCGCCAGCAGCTTGGCCGGCCCTAACATGAACACTGAAGCTTTCTTT. The encoded protein is CASSLAGPNMNTEAFF. Drawing the rest from reference TRBV5-1 and TRBJ1-1, the complete variable domain is KAGVTQTPRYLIKTRGQQVTLSCSPISGHRSVSWYQQTPGQGLQFLFEYFSETQRNKGNFPGRFSGRQFSNSRSEMNVSTLELGDSALYLCASSLAGPNMNTEAFFGQGTRLTVV.

CDR3 protein: CASSFMGLAGVYNEQFF. In DNA form, the CDR3 reads TGCGCCAGCAGCTTTATGGGACTAGCGGGAGTCTACAATGAGCAGTTCTTC. The V and J genes are TRBV5-1 and TRBJ2-1; 14 bases map to TRBD2. This CDR3 region has 17 residues. CDR1 is SGHRS, CDR2 YFSETQ, per germline. J was trimmed by 3 bases and V by 2 bases; bases with no gene match: 4.